This entry lists 10 T cell receptor beta chains sequenced from one sample in a study of tumor-infiltrating lymphocytes in primary liver carcinoma. For each extraction, RNA and DNA were obtained together from around 20-30 mg of unsorted bulk tissue. Synthesis of TCR beta cDNA was carried out from 500 ng total RNA with a constant-region primer. Investigators got TCR beta libraries out of three nested multiplex PCR rounds, done with slightly modified ARM-PCR. The opening two PCR rounds, around 9 cycles each, paired TRBV1-TRBV30 forward primers with a C-beta reverse primer. TCRdb re-analysed the multiplex PCR reads in MiXCR, keeping a single row per CDR3 protein. This table has roughly 91,000 distinct CDR3 sequences, around 63% appearing once. The sample comprised liver tumor tissue from sampling region 5. Subset: tumor region T5, tumor centre. The receptors stem from a woman aged 55-75 years with primary liver carcinoma and hepatitis B virus infection.

DNA of the CDR3: TGTGCCAGCTGCCTCCCTTCTGGTTCACCCCTCCACTTT. Its translation: CASCLPSGSPLHF. J is TRBJ1-6 and V is TRBV11-2; D gene unclear. V lost 8 bases, J lost 9 bases, and 14 bases lay in between. There are 13 residues in the CDR3. In germline, CDR1 is SGHAT, CDR2 FQNNGV.

Regarding this clonotype: One end of the junction is discordant with germline, which a read error may explain. The chain couples TRBV10-2 to TRBJ2-6, with D possibly being TRBD1 (5 bases). Germline V CDR1 and CDR2: WSHSY, SAAADI. This CDR3 has 15 residues. This chain's CDR3 is CAIMQSQAGANVLSF. In DNA form, the CDR3 reads TGCGCCATCATGCAGAGCCAGGCTGGGGCCAACGTCCTGTCTTTC.

On this clonotype: Possible read error: a much larger clone is one base away. V usage is TRBV14 and J usage is TRBJ1-5, with D unresolved. Per the germline V gene, CDR1 is SGHDN and CDR2 is FVKESK. This CDR3 has 13 residues. V was shortened by 4 bases and J by 11 bases, with 15 bases between the two germline ends. Written as DNA, the CDR3 is TGTGCCAGCAGCCTAAGAGAGTGGCAGTCCCAGCATTTT. It encodes CASSLREWQSQHF. The variable domain in full, completed from reference TRBV14 and TRBJ1-5, reads EAGVTQFPSHSVIEKGQTVTLRCDPISGHDNLYWYRRVMGKEIKFLLHFVKESKQDESGMPNNRFLAERTGGTYSTLKVQPAELEDSGVYFCASSLREWQSQHFGDGTRLSIL.

This sequence joins TRBV4-2 and TRBJ2-1; the match to TRBD2 covers 8 bases. The CDR3 runs to 21 residues. Germline loops: CDR1 LGHNA, CDR2 YNFKEQ. V dropped 0 bases and J dropped 3; count of bases not matched to a gene: 19. The CDR3 coding sequence is TGTGCCAGCAGCCAAGAAGGAGGTTTTGGACTAGCCCCAAGCTTCTACAATGAGCAGTTCTTC. It is translated as CASSQEGGFGLAPSFYNEQFF.

As for this clonotype: At one boundary the junction diverges from the germline segment, which might be a read error. This chain uses TRBV5-1 with TRBJ1-3, with a weak D call TRBD1 (5 bases). Germline CDR1 and CDR2: SGHRS and YFSETQ. This CDR3 region has 15 residues. The CDR3 coding sequence is TGCGCCAGCAGCTTGGCCGGAGGGACTGAAAACACTATATATTTT. Translation gives CASSLAGGTENTIYF.

The chain links TRBV2 to TRBJ2-7; 10 positions match TRBD2. CDR3 size: 15 residues. Germline CDR1 SNHLY, CDR2 FYNNEI. V lost 10 bases to trimming and J lost 6 bases; unmatched junction nucleotides: 15. The CDR3 coding sequence is TGTGCCATCAGATCGAGGCTAGCGGGAGTAGGCGAGCAGTACTTC. The encoded protein is CAIRSRLAGVGEQYF.

As for this clonotype: At one of its ends the junction is not consistent with the germline gene, which may arise from a read error. The chain is built from TRBV6-6 and TRBJ1-1, with a tentative D call TRBD1 (5 bases). The CDR3 consists of 17 residues. Germline values: CDR1 MNHNY, CDR2 SVGAGI (reference sequence). CDR3 in amino acids: CASNYSRGGRRATEAFF. DNA of the CDR3: TGTGCCAGCAATTACTCGAGGGGAGGGAGAAGGGCCACGGAAGCTTTCTTT.

As concerns this clonotype: Germline and junction disagree at one end, which may indicate a read error. V is TRBV29-1 and J is TRBJ1-6; D gene unclear. CDR1 is SQVTM and CDR2 is ANQGSEA in the germline V gene. CDR3 length: 15 amino acids. CDR3 sequence reads: CTVPLGSSYNSPLHF. The CDR3 DNA is TGCACCGTACCACTAGGAAGCTCCTACAATTCACCCCTCCACTTT.

This clonotype was seen ten or more times. The chain is built from TRBV7-8 and TRBJ2-2, with D unresolved. Germline V gene sequence: CDR1 SGHVS, CDR2 FQNEAQ. The CDR3 spans 15 residues. The V end lost 0 bases, the J end lost 2 bases, and 7 bases lay between the germline ends. The CDR3 here is CASSLARGNTGELFF. CDR3 coding DNA: TGTGCCAGCAGCTTAGCGAGAGGAAACACCGGGGAGCTGTTTTTT.

This clonotype was observed many times. The V call is TRBV5-5, the J call TRBJ2-7; D might be TRBD1 (5 bases). The germline V and J ends were trimmed by 4 bases and 3 bases, with 14 bases remaining between them. Per the germline V gene, CDR1 is SGHKS and CDR2 is YYEKEE (reference sequence). This CDR3 region has 14 residues. CDR3 bases: TGTGCCAGCAGCCGCCACAGGCAGAGCTACGAGCAGTACTTC. Translation: CASSRHRQSYEQYF. Using reference TRBV5-5 and TRBJ2-7 for the parts outside the CDR3, the full variable domain is DAGVTQSPTHLIKTRGQQVTLRCSPISGHKSVSWYQQVLGQGPQFIFQYYEKEERGRGNFPDRFSARQFPNYSSELNVNALLLGDSALYLCASSRHRQSYEQYFGPGTRLTVT.